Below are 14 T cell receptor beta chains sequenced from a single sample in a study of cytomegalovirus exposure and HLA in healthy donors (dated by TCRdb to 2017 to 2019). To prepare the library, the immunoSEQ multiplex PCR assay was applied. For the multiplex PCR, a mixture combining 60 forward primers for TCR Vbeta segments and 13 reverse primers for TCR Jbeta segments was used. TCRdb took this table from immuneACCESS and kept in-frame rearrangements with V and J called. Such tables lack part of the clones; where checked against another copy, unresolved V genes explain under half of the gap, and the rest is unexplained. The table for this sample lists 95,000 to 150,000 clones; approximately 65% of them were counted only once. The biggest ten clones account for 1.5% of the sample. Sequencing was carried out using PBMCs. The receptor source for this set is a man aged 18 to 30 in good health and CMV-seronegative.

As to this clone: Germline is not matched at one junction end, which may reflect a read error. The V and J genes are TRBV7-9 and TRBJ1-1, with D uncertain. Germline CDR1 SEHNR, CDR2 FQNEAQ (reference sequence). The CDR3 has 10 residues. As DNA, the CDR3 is TGTGCCAGCAGCTTCCCCAGCGGTCTCTTT. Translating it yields CASSFPSGLF.

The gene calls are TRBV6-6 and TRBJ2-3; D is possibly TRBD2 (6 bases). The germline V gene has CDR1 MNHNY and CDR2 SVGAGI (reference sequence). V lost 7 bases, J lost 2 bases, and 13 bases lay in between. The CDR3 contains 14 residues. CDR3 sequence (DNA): TGTGCCAGCAAATTCGGGGGTCTCACAGATACGCAGTATTTT. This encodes CASKFGGLTDTQYF.

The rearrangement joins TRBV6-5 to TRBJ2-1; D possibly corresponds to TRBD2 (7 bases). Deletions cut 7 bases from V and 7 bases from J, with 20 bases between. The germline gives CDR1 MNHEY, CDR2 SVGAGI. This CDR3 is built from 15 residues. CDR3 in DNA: TGTGCCAGCACCCCTGTTAGGGGGGGCGGGAATGAGCAGTTCTTC. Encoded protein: CASTPVRGGGNEQFF.

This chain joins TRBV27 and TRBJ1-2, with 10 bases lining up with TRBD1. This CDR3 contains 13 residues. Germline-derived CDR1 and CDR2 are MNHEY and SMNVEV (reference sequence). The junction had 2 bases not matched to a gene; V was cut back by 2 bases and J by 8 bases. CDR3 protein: CASSLQTGGGYTF. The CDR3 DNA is TGTGCCAGCAGTTTACAGACAGGGGGCGGCTACACCTTC.

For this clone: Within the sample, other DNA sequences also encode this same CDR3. The CDR3 is CSARQDYEQYF. The CDR3 DNA sequence: TGCAGTGCTAGGCAGGACTACGAGCAGTACTTC. The genes are TRBV20-1 and TRBJ2-7; D gene ambiguous. There are 11 residues in the CDR3. The germline gives CDR1 DFQATT, CDR2 SNEGSKA (reference sequence). Trimming removed 3 bases from V and 3 bases from J, with 6 bases in between.

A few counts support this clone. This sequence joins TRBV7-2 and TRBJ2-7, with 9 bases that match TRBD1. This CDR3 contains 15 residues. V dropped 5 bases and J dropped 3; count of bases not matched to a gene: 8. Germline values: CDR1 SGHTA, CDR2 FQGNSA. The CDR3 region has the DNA TGTGCCAGCAGCCGAGGGACAGGGCTGTTCTACGAGCAGTACTTC. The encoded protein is CASSRGTGLFYEQYF.

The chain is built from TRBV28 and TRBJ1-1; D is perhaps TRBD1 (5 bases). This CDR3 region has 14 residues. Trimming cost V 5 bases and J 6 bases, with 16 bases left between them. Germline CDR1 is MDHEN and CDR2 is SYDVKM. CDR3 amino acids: CASSPNRQGAEAFF. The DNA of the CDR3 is TGTGCCAGCAGTCCAAATAGACAAGGGGCTGAAGCTTTCTTT.

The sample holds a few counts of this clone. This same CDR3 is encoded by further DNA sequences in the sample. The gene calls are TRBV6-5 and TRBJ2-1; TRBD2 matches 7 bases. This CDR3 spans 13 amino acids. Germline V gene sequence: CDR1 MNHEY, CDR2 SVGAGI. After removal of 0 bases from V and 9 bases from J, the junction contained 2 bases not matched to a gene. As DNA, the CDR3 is TGTGCCAGCAGTTACTCGGCTAGCGGTGAGCAGTTCTTC. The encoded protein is CASSYSASGEQFF.

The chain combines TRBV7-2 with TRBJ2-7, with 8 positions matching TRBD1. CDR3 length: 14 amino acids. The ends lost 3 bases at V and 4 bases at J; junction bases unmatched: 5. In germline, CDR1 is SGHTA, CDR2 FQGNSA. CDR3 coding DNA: TGTGCCAGCAGCTTTACAGGGGGTACGTACGAGCAGTACTTC. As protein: CASSFTGGTYEQYF. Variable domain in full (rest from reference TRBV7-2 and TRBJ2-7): GAGVSQSPSNKVTEKGKDVELRCDPISGHTALYWYRQSLGQGLEFLIYFQGNSAPDKSGLPSDRFSAERTGGSVSTLTIQRTQQEDSAVYLCASSFTGGTYEQYFGPGTRLTVT.

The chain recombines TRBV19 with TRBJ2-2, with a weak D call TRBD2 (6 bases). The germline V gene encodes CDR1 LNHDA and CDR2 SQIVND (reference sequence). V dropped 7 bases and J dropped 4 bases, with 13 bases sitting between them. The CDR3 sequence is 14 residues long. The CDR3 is CASIPTSLTGELFF. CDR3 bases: TGTGCCAGTATCCCTACTAGCCTCACCGGGGAGCTGTTTTTT.

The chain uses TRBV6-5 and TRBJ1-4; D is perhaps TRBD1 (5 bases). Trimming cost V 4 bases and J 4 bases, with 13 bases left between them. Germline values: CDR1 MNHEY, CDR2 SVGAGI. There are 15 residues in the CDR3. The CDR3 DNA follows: TGTGCCAGCAGTTTCACAGGCGCCTATAATGAAAAACTGTTTTTT. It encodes CASSFTGAYNEKLFF.

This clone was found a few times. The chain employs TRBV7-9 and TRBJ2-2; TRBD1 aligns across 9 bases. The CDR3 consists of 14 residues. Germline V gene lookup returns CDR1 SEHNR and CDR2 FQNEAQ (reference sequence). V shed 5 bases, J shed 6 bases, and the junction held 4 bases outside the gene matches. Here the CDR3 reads CASSERQGAGELFF. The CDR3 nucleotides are TGTGCCAGCAGCGAGCGACAGGGGGCCGGGGAGCTGTTTTTT. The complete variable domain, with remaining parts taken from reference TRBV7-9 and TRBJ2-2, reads DTGVSQNPRHKITKRGQNVTFRCDPISEHNRLYWYRQTLGQGPEFLTYFQNEAQLEKSRLLSDRFSAERPKGSFSTLEIQRTEQGDSAMYLCASSERQGAGELFFGEGSRLTVL.

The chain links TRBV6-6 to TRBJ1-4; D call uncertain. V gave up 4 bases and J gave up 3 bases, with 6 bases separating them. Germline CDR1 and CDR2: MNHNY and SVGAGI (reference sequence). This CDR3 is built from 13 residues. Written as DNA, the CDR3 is TGTGCCAGCAGTTCTCCCCCTAATGAAAAACTGTTTTTT. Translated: CASSSPPNEKLFF.

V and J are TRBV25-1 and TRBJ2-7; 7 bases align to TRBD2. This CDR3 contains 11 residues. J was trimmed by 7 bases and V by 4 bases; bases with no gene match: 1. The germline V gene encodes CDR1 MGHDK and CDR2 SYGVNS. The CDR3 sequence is CASSAGREQYF. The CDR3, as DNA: TGTGCCAGCAGTGCCGGGAGGGAGCAGTACTTC.